A selection of T cell receptor beta chains follows, all from one sample in a study of PD-1 blockade in classical Hodgkin lymphoma. Libraries were prepared by immunoSEQ multiplex PCR; TCRdb keeps only in-frame clonotypes and omits some of them. The sample contains 30,000 to 40,000 clones, over 65% of which appear only once. The source was peripheral blood mononuclear cells (PBMCs), collected at baseline. The receptors were gathered from a human donor with classical Hodgkin lymphoma. Both conserved end residues are part of each CDR3. The D gene is left open where the match is weak. Clone size is stated in some rows and not others, as once, few, many or a class when expanded.

>TRBD2|TRBV10-3|TRBJ2-1|.
TGTGCCATCAGTGGGGGAGTAGCGGGAGAGGTTGAGCAGTTCTTC
CAISGGVAGEVEQFF
>.|TRBV7-9|TRBJ2-5|once
TGTGCCAGCAGCTTCTTACGCGGAGCCCATCAAGAGACCCAGTACTTC
CASSFLRGAHQETQYF
>.|TRBV9|TRBJ2-3|.
TGTGCCAGCAGCTCGGCCTGGAGCACAGATACGCAGTATTTT
CASSSAWSTDTQYF
>.|TRBV7-9|TRBJ2-7|medium-sized
TGTGCCAGCCAAGTTACAGGAGTAAACTACGAGCAGTACTTC
CASQVTGVNYEQYF
>.|TRBV20-1|TRBJ1-1|.
TGCAGTGCTATACAGGGCCTGGGAGCTTTCTTT
CSAIQGLGAFF
>.|TRBV7-8|TRBJ2-1|.
TGTGCCAGCAGCCGCGTGGGACCGTCCAATGAGCAGTTCTTC
CASSRVGPSNEQFF
>TRBD2|TRBV7-6|TRBJ2-1|.
TGTGCCAGCAGCCCTACTAGCGGGAGTTTCGATGAGCAGTTCTTC
CASSPTSGSFDEQFF
>.|TRBV5-1|TRBJ1-6|.
TGCGCCAGCAGCTTGGGGCCAGGGGAGGGGTCACCCCTCCACTTT
CASSLGPGEGSPLHF
>TRBD2|TRBV7-8|TRBJ2-3|.
TGTGCCAGCAGACCCCCCCTACGGGAGGGCGCAGATACGCAGTATTTT
CASRPPLREGADTQYF
>TRBD1|TRBV2|TRBJ2-2|.
TGTGCCAGCAGTCAAGGACAGGGTCAAATCGGGGAGCTGTTTTTT
CASSQGQGQIGELFF
>.|TRBV5-1|TRBJ2-1|.
TGCGCCAGCAGCTTTGCCCAGCTGGGTGATGAGCAGTTCTTC
CASSFAQLGDEQFF
>TRBD1|TRBV2|TRBJ2-7|.
TGTGCCATCAATCCGGTCTCTGGGACAGGGACCTCCTACGAGCAGTACTTC
CAINPVSGTGTSYEQYF
>TRBD1|TRBV5-1|TRBJ2-7|once
TGCGCCAGCAGCTTGACAGGGGGGATCTACGAGCAGTACTTC
CASSLTGGIYEQYF
>.|TRBV29-1|TRBJ2-5|.
TGCAGCGTTGACGGGCAAGAGACCCAGTACTTC
CSVDGQETQYF
>.|TRBV28|TRBJ2-5|.
TGTGCCAGCAGTTTGTGGGAGTCCCAAGAGACCCAGTACTTC
CASSLWESQETQYF
>.|TRBV6-1|TRBJ1-5|.
TGTGCCAGCAGTGAAGGGCAGGGAGGCAATCAGCCCCAGCATTTT
CASSEGQGGNQPQHF
>.|TRBV7-3|TRBJ1-2|.
TGTGCCAGCAGCTTAATGGCCACGAGTTATGGCTACACCTTC
CASSLMATSYGYTF
>TRBD1|TRBV15|TRBJ1-4|.
TGTGCCACCAAACTGACAGGGGTCGAAAAACTGTTTTTT
CATKLTGVEKLFF
>.|TRBV27|TRBJ1-6|.
TGTGCCAGCAGTGTAGACGGGACGGATAATTCACCCCTCCACTTT
CASSVDGTDNSPLHF
>.|TRBV7-2|TRBJ2-2|.
TGTGCCAGCAGCTTGTACTGGGGAGCCGGGGAGCTGTTTTTT
CASSLYWGAGELFF
>TRBD1|TRBV19|TRBJ2-4|.
TGTGCCAGTAGTATAGATCTAGGGACAGGGGGTTCCAAAAACATTCAGTACTTC
CASSIDLGTGGSKNIQYF
>.|TRBV5-6|TRBJ2-3|.
TGTGCCAGCAACTTGCTGAGCGGGACACGTACAGATACGCAGTATTTT
CASNLLSGTRTDTQYF
>.|TRBV4-3|TRBJ1-5|.
TGCGCCAGCAGCCAAGATCGATTTCAGCCCCAGCATTTT
CASSQDRFQPQHF
>TRBD2|TRBV5-4|TRBJ2-1|few
TGTGCCAGCAGCTTGGCCGCGGGGGTGCGGAATGAGCAGTTCTTC
CASSLAAGVRNEQFF
>TRBD1|TRBV7-2|TRBJ2-7|.
TGTGCCAGCAGCCCAGGGGGCGCGGGCTCCTACGAGCAGTACTTC
CASSPGGAGSYEQYF
>.|TRBV11-2|TRBJ2-7|.
TGTGCCAGCACCTCAACTCCCACCTCCGAGCAGTACTTC
CASTSTPTSEQYF
>TRBD2|TRBV5-1|TRBJ2-1|.
TGCGCCAGCAGCTTGGGGCCAGCGGGAGCCGCCAATGAGCAGTTCTTC
CASSLGPAGAANEQFF
>.|TRBV11-1|TRBJ2-1|.
TGTGCCAGCAGCTGGACCCTCCGAAATGAGCAGTTCTTC
CASSWTLRNEQFF
>TRBD1|TRBV28|TRBJ1-5|once
TGTGCCAGCAGTTTACGGTACAGGGGGGTTTCTCAGCCCCAGCATTTT
CASSLRYRGVSQPQHF
>TRBD2|TRBV6-5|TRBJ2-7|few
TGTGCCAGCAGTTACGCAGGACTAGCGGGGGGCGAGCAGTACTTC
CASSYAGLAGGEQYF
>.|TRBV6-5|TRBJ2-5|few
TGTGCCAGCAGCCCCTCGCAAGAGACCCAGTACTTC
CASSPSQETQYF
>.|TRBV30|TRBJ1-2|.
TGTGCCTGGAGGGTAGCGATGGACTATGGCTACACCTTC
CAWRVAMDYGYTF
>.|TRBV21-1|TRBJ2-7|.
TGTGCCAGCAGCAAAGCATTTAATAGGCAGCACCTCGAGCAGTACTTC
CASSKAFNRQHLEQYF
>TRBD2|TRBV15|TRBJ2-1|.
TGTGCCACCAGCAGAGATACTAGCGGGAGCAATGAGCAGTTCTTC
CATSRDTSGSNEQFF
>.|TRBV14|TRBJ1-5|.
TGTGCCAGCAGCCAACCTTCGGACCGTGACCTTAATCAGCCCCAGCATTTT
CASSQPSDRDLNQPQHF
>.|TRBV28|TRBJ1-5|.
TGTGCCAGCAGTTTAGGGGACGACAATCAGCCCCAGCATTTT
CASSLGDDNQPQHF
>.|TRBV6-9|TRBJ2-7|.
TGTGCCAGCAGTTATGGGCAGGGTCCCCACGAGCAGTACTTC
CASSYGQGPHEQYF
>.|TRBV7-1|TRBJ1-2|.
TGTGCCAGCAGCTTAAGCGGGGGAGCGTCTGGCTACACCTTC
CASSLSGGASGYTF
>TRBD1|TRBV28|TRBJ1-5|few
TGTGCCAGCTCCGGGACAGGGGGCCTCTGGAGCAATCAGCCCCAGCATTTT
CASSGTGGLWSNQPQHF
>.|TRBV28|TRBJ1-2|.
TGTGCCACTCAAAACAGGGCCAACTATGGCTACACCTTC
CATQNRANYGYTF
>.|TRBV21-1|TRBJ1-3|.
TGTGCCAGCAGCAAATTTTTGACAGGAGGTAGGAGGCCTGGAAACACCATATATTTT
CASSKFLTGGRRPGNTIYF
>TRBD1|TRBV19|TRBJ1-3|.
TGTGCCAGTAGTTCGTCCCGGGACAGGTTCGGCGGAAACACCATATATTTT
CASSSSRDRFGGNTIYF
>.|TRBV7-3|TRBJ2-5|.
TGTGCCAGCAGCTTAGGTGCAGGCGGGGAGACCCAGTACTTC
CASSLGAGGETQYF